Presented here are 9 T cell receptor beta chains from one specimen sequenced in a study of response to subunit inactivated influenza vaccine. A single record per CDR3 protein comes from TCRdb applying MiXCR to the RT-PCR reads. The profile shows about 240,000 distinct CDR3 sequences, 9% to 15% of them singletons. The sequencing here drew on non-naive T cells sorted from PBMCs, taken 14 to 15 days before vaccination. These receptors came from a man aged 50-59 years who received an inactivated influenza vaccine.

J is TRBJ1-1 and V is TRBV2; no definite D call. Trimming stripped 2 bases from V and 6 bases from J, with 13 bases between. The CDR3 covers 14 residues. The germline V gene has CDR1 SNHLY and CDR2 FYNNEI. In DNA, the CDR3 is TGTGCCAGCAGTGAATGGGGTGCGATCGCTGAAGCTTTCTTT. Protein: CASSEWGAIAEAFF.

CDR3 nucleotides: TGTGCCAGCAGTTTCTCTGGGCGGGGGGGCCGGAATGAGCAGTTCTTC. Protein product: CASSFSGRGGRNEQFF. The chain employs TRBV6-2 or TRBV6-3 and TRBJ2-1; 9 nucleotides agree with TRBD2. There are 16 residues in the CDR3. Germline V gene lookup returns CDR1 MNHEY and CDR2 SVGEGT. J was trimmed by 7 bases and V by 4 bases; bases with no gene match: 11.

At least ten counts were recorded for this clonotype. The CDR3 region is CATSSYTGGYVDGELFF. The CDR3 DNA reads TGTGCCACCAGCAGTTACACAGGGGGCTACGTAGACGGGGAGCTGTTTTTT. The gene calls are TRBV15 and TRBJ2-2; 9 bases are a match to TRBD1. Germline V gives CDR1 LNHNV, CDR2 YYDKDF (reference sequence). V dropped 3 bases and J dropped 7; count of bases not matched to a gene: 12. This CDR3 comprises 17 residues.

This clonotype has just a few counts. The chain carries TRBV10-1 and TRBJ2-4; D is uncertain. V was clipped by 3 bases and J by 2 bases, with 8 bases between them. Per germline, CDR1 WNHNN and CDR2 SYGVQD (reference sequence). The length of the CDR3 is 14 residues. The CDR3 spells CASSDGGSKNIQYF. In nucleotides, the CDR3 is TGCGCCAGCAGTGATGGTGGGTCCAAAAACATTCAGTACTTC.

This clonotype showed up just a few times. The chain employs TRBV6-2 or TRBV6-3 and TRBJ2-1; 7 bases are a match to TRBD2. The germline gives CDR1 MNHEY, CDR2 SVGEGT. Trimming took 0 bases from V and 10 from J; bases not matched to a gene: 12. This CDR3 region has 16 residues. In DNA, the CDR3 is TGTGCCAGCAGTTACTCGAAAGCGGGGACGGAAACGGAGCAGTTCTTC. Translated: CASSYSKAGTETEQFF.

This clonotype was seen only a few times. This rearrangement joins TRBV7-8 to TRBJ2-5; weak D call: TRBD1 (6 bases). CDR1 is SGHVS, CDR2 FQNEAQ, per germline. Deletions cut 4 bases from V and 5 bases from J, with 11 bases between. CDR3 size: 13 residues. In DNA form, the CDR3 reads TGTGCCAGCAGCTCAACAGGGCTGGAGACCCAGTACTTC. Translating it yields CASSSTGLETQYF.

This clonotype showed up just a few times. The chain is built from TRBV2 and TRBJ2-3, with D possibly matching TRBD2 (7 bases). This CDR3 has 15 residues. Between the trimmed V and J ends, which lost 2 bases and 3 bases, there was a span of 12 bases. Germline V gene data show CDR1 as SNHLY and CDR2 as FYNNEI. The CDR3 region is CASSETGGATDTQYF. In nucleotides, the CDR3 is TGTGCCAGCAGTGAAACTGGGGGGGCTACAGATACGCAGTATTTT.

This clonotype was observed a handful of times. This sequence joins TRBV3-1 and TRBJ2-1, with unresolved D. The V gene's germline CDR1 is LGHDT and CDR2 YNNKEL (reference sequence). The CDR3 covers 14 residues. Trimming left V 2 bases short and J 7 bases short, with 12 bases between. CDR3 in amino acids: CASSQSLVENEQFF. The CDR3 bases are TGTGCCAGCAGCCAATCATTGGTGGAAAATGAGCAGTTCTTC.

This chain uses TRBV4-3 with TRBJ1-5; no clear D. V lost 0 bases, J lost 2 bases, and 14 bases lay in between. This CDR3 is built from 17 residues. Germline V gene data show CDR1 as LGHNA and CDR2 as YSLEER. CDR3 sequence: CASSQDMPGYGNQPQHF. CDR3 DNA sequence: TGCGCCAGCAGCCAAGATATGCCGGGGTATGGCAATCAGCCCCAGCATTTT.